The entry below describes one T cell receptor (beta chain). This CDR3 comprises 14 residues. The V gene's germline CDR1 is MGHRA and CDR2 YSYEKL. With 1 base removed from V and 0 bases from J, the gap between germline ends came to 7 bases. This specimen belongs to a study of CD8 T cells in Susac syndrome. Study overall: Sequencing included Susac syndrome patients, six of them with active disease and roughly eight in remission.

When the RNA was reverse transcribed, random hexamers were used with an input of roughly 0.45 to 1 ug. Amplification of TCR beta CDR3 across 54 Vbeta and 13 Jbeta was performed with immunoSEQ multiplex PCR. Using its own MiXCR run on the immunoSEQ multiplex PCR reads, TCRdb lists one record per CDR3 protein. The sample contains around 200,000 distinct CDR3 sequences, approximately 95% of which appear only once. The sequenced sample was CD8+ T cells from PBMCs. The receptor's source is a human donor with Susac syndrome. The rearrangement links TRBV4-1 to TRBJ2-7, with a tentative D call TRBD2 (6 bases). As DNA, the CDR3 is TGCGCCAGCAGCCAAGGGACTACCTCCTACGAGCAGTACTTC. Protein product: CASSQGTTSYEQYF.